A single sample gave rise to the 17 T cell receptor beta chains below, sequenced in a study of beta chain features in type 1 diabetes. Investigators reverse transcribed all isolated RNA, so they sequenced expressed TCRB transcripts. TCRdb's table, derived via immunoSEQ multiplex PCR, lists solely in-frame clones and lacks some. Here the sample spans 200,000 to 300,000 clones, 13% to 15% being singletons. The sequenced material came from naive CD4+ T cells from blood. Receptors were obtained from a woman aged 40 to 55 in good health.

The DNA of the CDR3 is TGTGCCAGCAGCTTGGCCTATCCTGGGGAGCTGTTTTTT. The encoded protein is CASSLAYPGELFF. The chain uses TRBV5-5 and TRBJ2-2; no reliable D call. CDR1 is SGHKS, CDR2 YYEKEE, per germline (reference sequence). There are 13 residues in the CDR3. V was trimmed by 0 bases and J by 8 bases, leaving 8 bases between them.

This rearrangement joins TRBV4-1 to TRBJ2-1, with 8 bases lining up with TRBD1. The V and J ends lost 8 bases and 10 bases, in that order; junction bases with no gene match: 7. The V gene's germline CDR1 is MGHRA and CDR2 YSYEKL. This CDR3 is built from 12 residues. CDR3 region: CASVKQGGEQFF. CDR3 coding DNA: TGCGCCAGCGTAAAACAGGGGGGCGAGCAGTTCTTC.

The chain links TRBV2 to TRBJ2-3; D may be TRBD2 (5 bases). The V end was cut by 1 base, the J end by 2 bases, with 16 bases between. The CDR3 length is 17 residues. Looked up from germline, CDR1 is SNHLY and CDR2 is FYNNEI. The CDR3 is CASSEGGLGSLTDTQYF. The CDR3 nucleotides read TGTGCCAGCAGTGAAGGAGGACTGGGCTCCCTCACAGATACGCAGTATTTT.

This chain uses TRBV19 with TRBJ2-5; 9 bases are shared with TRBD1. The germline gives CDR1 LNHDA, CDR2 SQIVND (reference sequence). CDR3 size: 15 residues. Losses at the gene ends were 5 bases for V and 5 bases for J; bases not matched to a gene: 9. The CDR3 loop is CASSPAGTGMETQYF. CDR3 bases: TGTGCCAGTAGTCCAGCCGGGACAGGGATGGAGACCCAGTACTTC. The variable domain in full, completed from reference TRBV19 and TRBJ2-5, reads DGGITQSPKYLFRKEGQNVTLSCEQNLNHDAMYWYRQDPGQGLRLIYYSQIVNDFQKGDIAEGYSVSREKKESFPLTVTSAQKNPTAFYLCASSPAGTGMETQYFGPGTRLLVL.

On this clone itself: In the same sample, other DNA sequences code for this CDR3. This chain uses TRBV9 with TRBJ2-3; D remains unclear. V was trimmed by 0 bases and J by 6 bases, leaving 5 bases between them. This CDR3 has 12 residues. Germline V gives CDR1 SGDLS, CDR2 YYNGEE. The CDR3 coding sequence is TGTGCCAGCAGCGTAGGGCAGGATACGCAGTATTTT. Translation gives CASSVGQDTQYF. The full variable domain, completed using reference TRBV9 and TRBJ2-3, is DSGVTQTPKHLITATGQRVTLRCSPRSGDLSVYWYQQSLDQGLQFLIQYYNGEERAKGNILERFSAQQFPDLHSELNLSSLELGDSALYFCASSVGQDTQYFGPGTRLTVL.

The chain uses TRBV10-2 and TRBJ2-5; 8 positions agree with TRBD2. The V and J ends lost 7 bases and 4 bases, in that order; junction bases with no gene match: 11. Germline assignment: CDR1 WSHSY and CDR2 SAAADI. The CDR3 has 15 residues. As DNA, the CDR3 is TGCGCCAGCACCTCGAACGGGGGGGCGAGAGAGACCCAGTACTTC. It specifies CASTSNGGARETQYF.

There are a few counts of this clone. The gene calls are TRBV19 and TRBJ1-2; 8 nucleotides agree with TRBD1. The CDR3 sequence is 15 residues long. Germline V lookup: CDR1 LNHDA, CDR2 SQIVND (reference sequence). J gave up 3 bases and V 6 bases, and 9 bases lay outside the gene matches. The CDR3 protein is CASRAPGQGDYGYTF. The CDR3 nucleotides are TGTGCCAGTAGGGCCCCCGGACAGGGAGACTATGGCTACACCTTC.

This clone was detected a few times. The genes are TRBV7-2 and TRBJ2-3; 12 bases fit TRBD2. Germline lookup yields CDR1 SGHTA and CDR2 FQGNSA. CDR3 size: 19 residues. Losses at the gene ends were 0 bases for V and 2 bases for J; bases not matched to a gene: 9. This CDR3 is CASSLAATSGGHPTDTQYF. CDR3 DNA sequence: TGTGCCAGCAGCTTAGCGGCGACTAGCGGGGGCCATCCCACAGATACGCAGTATTTT.

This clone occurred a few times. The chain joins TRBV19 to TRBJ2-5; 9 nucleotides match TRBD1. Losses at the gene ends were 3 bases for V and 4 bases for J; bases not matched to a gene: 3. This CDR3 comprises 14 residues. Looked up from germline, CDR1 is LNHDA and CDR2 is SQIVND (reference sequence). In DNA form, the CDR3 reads TGTGCCAGTAGTATCCGGGGACAGGGAGAGACCCAGTACTTC. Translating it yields CASSIRGQGETQYF. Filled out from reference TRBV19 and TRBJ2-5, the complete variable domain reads DGGITQSPKYLFRKEGQNVTLSCEQNLNHDAMYWYRQDPGQGLRLIYYSQIVNDFQKGDIAEGYSVSREKKESFPLTVTSAQKNPTAFYLCASSIRGQGETQYFGPGTRLLVL.

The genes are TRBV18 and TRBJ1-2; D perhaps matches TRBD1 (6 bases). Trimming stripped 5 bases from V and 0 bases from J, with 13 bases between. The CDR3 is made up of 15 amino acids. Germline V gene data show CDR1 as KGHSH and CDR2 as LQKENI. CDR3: CASSTKQGTNYGYTF. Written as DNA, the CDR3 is TGTGCCAGCTCAACTAAACAGGGAACTAACTATGGCTACACCTTC.

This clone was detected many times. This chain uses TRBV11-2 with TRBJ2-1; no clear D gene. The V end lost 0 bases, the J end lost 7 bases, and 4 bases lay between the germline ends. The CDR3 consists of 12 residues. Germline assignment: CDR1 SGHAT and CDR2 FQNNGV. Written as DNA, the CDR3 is TGTGCCAGCAGCTTAGACAGAAATGAGCAGTTCTTC. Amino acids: CASSLDRNEQFF.

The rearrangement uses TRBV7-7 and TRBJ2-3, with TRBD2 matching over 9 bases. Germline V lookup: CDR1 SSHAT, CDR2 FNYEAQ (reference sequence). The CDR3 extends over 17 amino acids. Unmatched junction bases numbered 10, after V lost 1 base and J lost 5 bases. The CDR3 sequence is CASSLGQRAGGLDTQYF. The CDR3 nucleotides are TGTGCCAGCAGCTTAGGACAACGAGCGGGGGGACTAGATACGCAGTATTTT.

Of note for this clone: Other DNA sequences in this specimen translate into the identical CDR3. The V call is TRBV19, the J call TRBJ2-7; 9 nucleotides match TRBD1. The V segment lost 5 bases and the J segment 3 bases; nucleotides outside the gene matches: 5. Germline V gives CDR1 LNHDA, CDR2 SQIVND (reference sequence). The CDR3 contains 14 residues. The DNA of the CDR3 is TGTGCCAGTAGTTCGGGACAGGGACTCTACGAGCAGTACTTC. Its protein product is CASSSGQGLYEQYF. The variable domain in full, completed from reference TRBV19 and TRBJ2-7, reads DGGITQSPKYLFRKEGQNVTLSCEQNLNHDAMYWYRQDPGQGLRLIYYSQIVNDFQKGDIAEGYSVSREKKESFPLTVTSAQKNPTAFYLCASSSGQGLYEQYFGPGTRLTVT.

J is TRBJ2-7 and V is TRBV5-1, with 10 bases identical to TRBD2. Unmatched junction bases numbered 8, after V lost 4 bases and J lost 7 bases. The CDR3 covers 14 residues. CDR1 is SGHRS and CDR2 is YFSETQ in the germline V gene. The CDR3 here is CASSPSGGAKEQYF. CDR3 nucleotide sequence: TGCGCCAGCAGCCCCAGCGGGGGGGCGAAAGAGCAGTACTTC.

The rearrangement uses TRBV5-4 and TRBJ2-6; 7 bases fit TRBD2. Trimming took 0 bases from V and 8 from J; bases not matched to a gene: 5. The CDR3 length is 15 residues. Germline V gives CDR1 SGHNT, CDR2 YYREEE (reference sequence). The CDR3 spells CASSLGGGATNVLTF. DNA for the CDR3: TGTGCCAGCAGCTTGGGGGGGGGTGCCACCAACGTCCTGACTTTC.

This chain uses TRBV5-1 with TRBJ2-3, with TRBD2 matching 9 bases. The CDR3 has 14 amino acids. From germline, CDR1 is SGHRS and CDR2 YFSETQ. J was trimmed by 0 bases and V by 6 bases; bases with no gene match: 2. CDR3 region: CASKGLASTDTQYF. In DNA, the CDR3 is TGCGCCAGCAAGGGACTAGCAAGCACAGATACGCAGTATTTT.

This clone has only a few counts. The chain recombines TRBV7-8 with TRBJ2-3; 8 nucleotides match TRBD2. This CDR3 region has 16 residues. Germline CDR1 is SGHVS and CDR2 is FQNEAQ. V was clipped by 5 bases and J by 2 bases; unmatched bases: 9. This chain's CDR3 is CASSRERGTNTDTQYF. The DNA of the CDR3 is TGTGCCAGCAGCCGAGAGCGGGGGACAAACACAGATACGCAGTATTTT. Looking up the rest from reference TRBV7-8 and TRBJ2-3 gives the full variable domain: GAGVSQSPRYKVAKRGQDVALRCDPISGHVSLFWYQQALGQGPEFLTYFQNEAQLDKSGLPSDRFFAERPEGSVSTLKIQRTQQEDSAVYLCASSRERGTNTDTQYFGPGTRLTVL.